This TCR beta chain is from a study of blood T cell repertoires in COVID-19. Study information: Specimens from acute and convalescent COVID-19 originated in the United States, Italy and Spain.

Germline values: CDR1 SQVTM, CDR2 ANQGSEA. Losses at the gene ends were 7 bases for V and 6 bases for J; bases not matched to a gene: 10. This CDR3 spans 15 amino acids. In the authors' methods: How many nucleated cells were present was estimated from reference gene primer amplification. Measured with immunoSEQ multiplex PCR; TCRdb has only the in-frame clones, and not every one. That table is the source of V, J and clone size, and D and trimming were worked out from the DNA. The sample has about 210,000 clones; approximately 80% are singletons. Participants spanned ages about 18 to 100 years and resided in roughly 26 US areas.

This clonotype was obtained from a man in his thirties or forties with acute COVID-19. Sequenced sample: PBMCs or T cells enriched from blood (not recorded which). The chain carries TRBV29-1 and TRBJ2-3; 13 nucleotides line up with TRBD2. CDR3 in DNA: TGCAGCGAAAGCGGAACTAGCGGGGGGGCGGATACGCAGTATTTT. This codes for CSESGTSGGADTQYF.